Listed below are T cell receptor beta chains from one sample, sequenced in a study of T cell responses to AZD1222 COVID-19 vaccine. Sequenced by immunoSEQ multiplex PCR; TCRdb stores in-frame clones only, minus some. The sample yields about 110,000 clones, more than 70% seen once. Sequencing was performed on peripheral blood, taken on day 0 of AZD1222 vaccination. The source of these receptors is an adult in good health. The CDR3 runs from the conserved cysteine through the conserved F or W. A D gene is named only where the DNA matches it firmly. The size field is filled for only some rows; it gives once, few, many or a size class.

clone_size d_call j_call v_call cdr3_nt cdr3_aa
once NA TRBJ1-1 TRBV5-8 TGTGCCAGCAGCCCCGGTCGGGCTACTGAAGCTTTCTTT CASSPGRATEAFF
NA NA TRBJ1-5 TRBV7-9 TGTGCCAGCAGCTTAGCTTCCGGGAATGGCAATCAGCCCCAGCATTTT CASSLASGNGNQPQHF
NA TRBD1 TRBJ1-1 TRBV30 TGTGCCTGGAGGGGACAGGGGGTAACTGAAGCTTTCTTT CAWRGQGVTEAFF
NA TRBD1 TRBJ1-2 TRBV9 TGTGCCAGCAGATTCGGGACAGGGGTCGATGGCTACACCTTC CASRFGTGVDGYTF
once TRBD2 TRBJ2-5 TRBV9 TGTGCCAGCAGCGGGGAGGGACGGTTCAGGGAGACCCAGTACTTC CASSGEGRFRETQYF
NA NA TRBJ2-7 TRBV12-5 TGTGCTACCAACGTTAGGACCGGCGAGCAGTACTTC CATNVRTGEQYF
once NA TRBJ1-5 TRBV24-1 TGTGCCACCAGTGATGGGCCGTTTAGCAATCAGCCCCAGCATTTT CATSDGPFSNQPQHF
once TRBD1 TRBJ2-5 TRBV5-1 TGCGCCAGCAGCCCCGGACAGGGCGAGACCCAGTACTTC CASSPGQGETQYF
NA TRBD2 TRBJ2-5 TRBV7-9 TGTGCCAGCAGCCCCCTAGCGGGGGGGACCCAAGAGACCCAGTACTTC CASSPLAGGTQETQYF
once NA TRBJ1-5 TRBV10-3 TGTGCCATCAGTGAGTCGAGTGAGGCCAATCAGCCCCAGCATTTT CAISESSEANQPQHF
NA NA TRBJ1-5 TRBV4-2 TGTGCCAGCAGCCAAGACAGGTTATATCAGCCCCAGCATTTT CASSQDRLYQPQHF
NA NA TRBJ2-3 TRBV7-7 TGTGCCAGCAGCTTAGGATCCGCCCTCACAGATACGCAGTATTTT CASSLGSALTDTQYF
NA NA TRBJ1-2 TRBV4-1 TGCGCCAGCAGTCTCCCGGGGGGTAGCGATGGCTACACCTTC CASSLPGGSDGYTF
NA NA TRBJ1-1 TRBV30 TGTGCCTGGAAATCCTTGAACACTGAAGCTTTCTTT CAWKSLNTEAFF
few TRBD1 TRBJ1-6 TRBV5-1 TGCGCCAGCAGCTTGGCGACAGGGAATAATTCACCCCTCCACTTT CASSLATGNNSPLHF
NA TRBD1 TRBJ1-5 TRBV12-3/TRBV12-4 TGTGCCAGCAGTTTAGCAGACAGGGCAACCGAGCATTTT CASSLADRATEHF
NA NA TRBJ1-6 TRBV7-9 TGTGCCAGCAGCTTGGGGGTTTCACCCCTCCACTTT CASSLGVSPLHF
NA TRBD1 TRBJ1-6 TRBV6-5 TGTGCCAGCCATACGGACAGGCCCTATAATTCACCCCTCCACTTT CASHTDRPYNSPLHF
few TRBD1 TRBJ2-2 TRBV2 TGTGCCAGCAGCGGACAGGGGGCGGGTGCCGGGGAGCTGTTTTTT CASSGQGAGAGELFF
few TRBD2 TRBJ2-3 TRBV7-2 TGTGCCAGCAAAAGGGACTACCTCACAGATACGCAGTATTTT CASKRDYLTDTQYF
NA NA TRBJ1-2 TRBV14 TGTGCCAGCAGCCAAGAATATAACAGACGCTATGGCTACACCTTC CASSQEYNRRYGYTF
NA NA TRBJ1-4 TRBV18 TGTGCCAGCTCACCCGCGGTACAGGCCTTGGGTGGTGAAAAACTGTTTTTT CASSPAVQALGGEKLFF
NA NA TRBJ1-2 TRBV3-1/TRBV3-2 TGTGCCAGCAAGGGATTTTATGGCTACACCTTC CASKGFYGYTF
NA NA TRBJ2-2 TRBV5-1 TGCGCCAGCAGCTTGATTTTGGGGGACACCGGGGAGCTGTTTTTT CASSLILGDTGELFF
NA NA TRBJ1-2 TRBV19 TGTGCCAGTAGGACCGACCCTAACTATGGCTACACCTTC CASRTDPNYGYTF
NA NA TRBJ1-4 TRBV24-1 TGTGCCACCAGTCCCTCGGCGCCCGAAGGTGAAAAACTGTTTTTT CATSPSAPEGEKLFF
NA NA TRBJ1-6 TRBV6-5 TGTGCCAGCAGTTTGGGCCCTTCCCTCTATAATTCACCCCTCCACTTT CASSLGPSLYNSPLHF
NA TRBD1 TRBJ1-5 TRBV7-9 TGTGCCAGCAGCTCTTTGGGACAGGGGCTGAATCAGCCCCAGCATTTT CASSSLGQGLNQPQHF
NA NA TRBJ1-2 TRBV6-5 TGTGCCAGCAGCGAGAGGAATTCTTTGGGCTACACCTTC CASSERNSLGYTF
NA TRBD1 TRBJ1-2 TRBV14 TGTGCCAGCAGAAGGACAGGGGATAACGGCTACACCTTC CASRRTGDNGYTF
NA TRBD2 TRBJ2-5 TRBV5-4 TGTGCCAGCAGCCCAGGACTAGCGGGGAGGTGGGAGACCCAGTACTTC CASSPGLAGRWETQYF
NA TRBD1 TRBJ1-6 TRBV19 TGTGCCAGTAGGACAGGGGACTATAATTCACCCCTCCACTTT CASRTGDYNSPLHF
NA TRBD1 TRBJ2-2 TRBV5-4 TGTGCCAGCAGCATCCGACAGGGCGGTCGAACCGGGGAGCTGTTTTTT CASSIRQGGRTGELFF
once NA TRBJ1-6 TRBV20-1 TGCAGTGCTAGTGCAGGGACGGACTATTCACCCCTCCACTTT CSASAGTDYSPLHF
NA TRBD1 TRBJ1-2 TRBV9 TGTGCCAGCAGCGTGGACCAAACAGGGGGCTGGGGCTATGGCTACACCTTC CASSVDQTGGWGYGYTF
NA TRBD1 TRBJ1-4 TRBV9 TGTGCCAGCAGCGCCCGGACAGGGGACGAAAAACTGTTTTTT CASSARTGDEKLFF
NA TRBD2 TRBJ2-1 TRBV5-1 TGCGCCAGTACCCGAGGACTAGCGGTCCCACCGACCCACAATGAGCAGTTCTTC CASTRGLAVPPTHNEQFF
NA NA TRBJ1-1 TRBV19 TGTGCCAGTAGTATAGCGGAGAATGAAGCTTTCTTT CASSIAENEAFF
few NA TRBJ1-4 TRBV5-1 TGCGCCAGCAGCCTCGAAGGCGGGGGGACTAATGAAAAACTGTTTTTT CASSLEGGGTNEKLFF
NA NA TRBJ1-4 TRBV2 TGTGCCAGCAGTGAATACGGGTATTCTAATGAAAAACTGTTTTTT CASSEYGYSNEKLFF
NA NA TRBJ2-1 TRBV7-7 TGTGCCAGCAGCTTATCAGGGGTCAATGAGCAGTTCTTC CASSLSGVNEQFF
NA NA TRBJ1-2 TRBV2 TGTGCCAGCAGTGTGTCAGCCCACTATGGCTACACCTTC CASSVSAHYGYTF
once TRBD1 TRBJ1-2 TRBV6-4 TGTGCCAGCAGAGAACAGGGGATCGGTGGCTACACCTTC CASREQGIGGYTF
once TRBD1 TRBJ1-2 TRBV6-5 TGTGCCAGCAGTTCTCCCGGGAAAGGACAGGCTTATGGCTACACCTTC CASSSPGKGQAYGYTF
NA NA TRBJ2-3 TRBV12-3/TRBV12-4 TGTGCCAGTGGCGGGTCCAGCACAGATACGCAGTATTTT CASGGSSTDTQYF
NA NA TRBJ1-4 TRBV7-9 TGTGCCAGCAGCTTAGGACTCGATAGGGAAAAACTGTTTTTT CASSLGLDREKLFF
NA NA TRBJ2-5 TRBV11-2 TGTGCCAGCAGCTTACCCGTGACGACCCCCCCGGAGACCCAGTACTTC CASSLPVTTPPETQYF
NA TRBD1 TRBJ1-1 TRBV6-2/TRBV6-3 TGTGCCAGCAGTCCGGGGACAGGGAGGAACACTGAAGCTTTCTTT CASSPGTGRNTEAFF
NA TRBD2 TRBJ2-1 TRBV7-3 TGTGCCAGCAGCTCCCAACCGGGACTAGCGGCAAATGAGCAGTTCTTC CASSSQPGLAANEQFF
NA NA TRBJ1-3 TRBV5-1 TGCGCCAGCAGCGGGTCAGGGGCTGGAAACACCATATATTTT CASSGSGAGNTIYF